A selection of T cell receptor beta chains follows, all from one sample in a study of PD-1 blockade in classical Hodgkin lymphoma. Method: immunoSEQ multiplex PCR; TCRdb's copy keeps in-frame clones and lacks some. This table has 95,000 to 100,000 clones, approximately 90% appearing once. This material consisted of peripheral blood mononuclear cells (PBMCs), taken before the second cycle of nivolumab. The receptors derive from a human donor with classical Hodgkin lymphoma. CDR3s include the opening cysteine and the closing phenylalanine or tryptophan. Fields, in order: J gene, D gene, V gene, clone size, CDR3 protein, CDR3 DNA. A D gene is named only where the DNA matches it firmly. Clone size is shown for a subset of rows, as once, few, many or a class of expanded clone.

j_gene: TRBJ1-4; d_gene: .; v_gene: TRBV2; abundance: .; CDR3aa: CASSEAADEKLFF; CDR3nt: TGTGCCAGCAGTGAAGCGGCGGATGAAAAACTGTTTTTT
j_gene: TRBJ1-2; d_gene: TRBD1; v_gene: TRBV29-1; abundance: .; CDR3aa: CSPRTTGPAAVPYGYTF; CDR3nt: TGCAGCCCCCGTACGACAGGGCCCGCCGCCGTCCCTTATGGCTACACCTTC
j_gene: TRBJ2-7; d_gene: TRBD1; v_gene: TRBV27; abundance: .; CDR3aa: CASGGQKIYEQYF; CDR3nt: TGTGCCAGCGGGGGACAGAAAATTTACGAGCAGTACTTC
j_gene: TRBJ2-1; d_gene: .; v_gene: TRBV7-9; abundance: .; CDR3aa: CASSLAGGVAANEQFF; CDR3nt: TGTGCCAGCAGCTTAGCAGGGGGGGTGGCGGCCAATGAGCAGTTCTTC
j_gene: TRBJ1-2; d_gene: .; v_gene: TRBV10-3; abundance: .; CDR3aa: CAISESVRGSYGYTF; CDR3nt: TGTGCCATCAGTGAGTCTGTTAGGGGTAGCTATGGCTACACCTTC
j_gene: TRBJ2-1; d_gene: .; v_gene: TRBV27; abundance: .; CDR3aa: CASMNPRGPPYNEQFF; CDR3nt: TGTGCCAGCATGAACCCCCGGGGCCCCCCCTACAATGAGCAGTTCTTC
j_gene: TRBJ1-2; d_gene: .; v_gene: TRBV18; abundance: .; CDR3aa: CASSSWTPARGYTF; CDR3nt: TGTGCCAGCTCATCCTGGACTCCGGCCCGGGGCTACACCTTC
j_gene: TRBJ1-2; d_gene: TRBD1; v_gene: TRBV11-2; abundance: .; CDR3aa: CASSLGTDGDGYTF; CDR3nt: TGTGCCAGCAGCCTCGGGACAGATGGAGATGGCTACACCTTC
j_gene: TRBJ1-1; d_gene: .; v_gene: TRBV30; abundance: .; CDR3aa: CAWTRSRTVNTEAFF; CDR3nt: TGTGCCTGGACTCGGAGCCGGACGGTGAACACTGAAGCTTTCTTT
j_gene: TRBJ1-6; d_gene: .; v_gene: TRBV9; abundance: few; CDR3aa: CASSGGCPF; CDR3nt: TGTGCCAGCAGCGGAGGCTGCCCCTTT
j_gene: TRBJ1-2; d_gene: .; v_gene: TRBV6-1; abundance: .; CDR3aa: CASSDGQYYGYTF; CDR3nt: TGTGCCAGCAGTGACGGACAATACTATGGCTACACCTTC
j_gene: TRBJ1-6; d_gene: .; v_gene: TRBV19; abundance: .; CDR3aa: CASSPRGGDHYNSPLHF; CDR3nt: TGTGCCAGTAGTCCCCGAGGCGGGGATCACTACAATTCACCCCTCCACTTT
j_gene: TRBJ2-5; d_gene: .; v_gene: TRBV2; abundance: .; CDR3aa: CASRIGTEQETQYF; CDR3nt: TGTGCCAGCAGAATAGGGACGGAACAAGAGACCCAGTACTTC
j_gene: TRBJ2-7; d_gene: TRBD1; v_gene: TRBV29-1; abundance: .; CDR3aa: CSVWTGAREEQYF; CDR3nt: TGCAGCGTCTGGACAGGGGCTAGGGAGGAGCAGTACTTC
j_gene: TRBJ2-5; d_gene: .; v_gene: TRBV5-1; abundance: once; CDR3aa: CASSFGPKETQYF; CDR3nt: TGCGCCAGCAGCTTCGGGCCGAAAGAGACCCAGTACTTC
j_gene: TRBJ2-1; d_gene: TRBD2; v_gene: TRBV6-5; abundance: .; CDR3aa: CASRGEGLATNEQFF; CDR3nt: TGTGCCAGCAGGGGCGAGGGACTAGCGACGAATGAGCAGTTCTTC